This TCR beta chain was recorded in a study of regulatory T cells in long-lasting Graves disease. Study in general: Patients newly diagnosed with Graves' had been on antithyroid drugs for under 3 months.

This clonotype was found many times. The antigen is undetermined. Findings and limits, study-wide: TRBV28, TRBJ1-2 and TRBJ2-5 were segments that persistent disease favored.

To make TCR beta libraries, researchers used iRepertoire HTBI primers and Arm-PCR of CDR3 regions. In the authors' methods: Overall, samples carried approximately 60 TRBV and 14 TRBJ segments. MiXCR, applied by TCRdb to the multiplex PCR reads, yields one record per CDR3 protein. TCRdb's processing, not the authors', yielded these V and J calls. The table has around 400,000 distinct CDR3 sequences, about 11% seen once. Indicated time point: newly diagnosed GD, antithyroid drugs for less than 3 months. RNA from PBMCs was the source of the TCR library. Trimming removed 2 bases at V and 4 bases at J, with 8 bases between. The CDR3 is made up of 13 amino acids. The sample was also reused in another study, on T cells in Graves' hyperthyroidism and ophthalmopathy. According to that study: Median prediction lead before ophthalmopathy onset was about 6.7 months with the model.

The V call is TRBV12-3 or TRBV12-4, the J call TRBJ1-1, with D unclear. The sequence came from a young woman with Graves disease. The sequencing here drew on peripheral blood mononuclear cells (PBMCs), taken at new diagnosis, from a patient treated with antithyroid drugs. CDR3 protein: CASSLRVGTEAFF. The CDR3 coding sequence is TGTGCCAGCAGTTTACGGGTGGGCACTGAAGCTTTCTTT.